This T cell receptor (beta chain) was found in a study of metastatic and nonmetastatic thyroid tumors. Thyroid surgery had not been preceded by any treatment in any patient. TCRdb re-clonotyped the PCR reads via MiXCR. The table has about 17,000 clones, 25% to 35% seen once. CDR1 is SGHNT and CDR2 is YENEEA in the germline V gene. The CDR3 is made up of 15 amino acids. The junction had 7 bases not matched to a gene; V was cut back by 6 bases and J by 3 bases. In this sample, this clone turned up many times. The sequenced sample was tumor tissue. This clonotype originated in a male donor with papillary thyroid cancer or a benign thyroid nodule (not recorded which). Some clones in this sample may be carry-over from other donors' samples. The chain joins TRBV11-3 to TRBJ2-1; 8 positions agree with TRBD2. CDR3: CASSGGGKFYNEQFF. As DNA, the CDR3 is TGTGCCAGCAGTGGCGGGGGGAAGTTCTACAATGAGCAGTTCTTC.